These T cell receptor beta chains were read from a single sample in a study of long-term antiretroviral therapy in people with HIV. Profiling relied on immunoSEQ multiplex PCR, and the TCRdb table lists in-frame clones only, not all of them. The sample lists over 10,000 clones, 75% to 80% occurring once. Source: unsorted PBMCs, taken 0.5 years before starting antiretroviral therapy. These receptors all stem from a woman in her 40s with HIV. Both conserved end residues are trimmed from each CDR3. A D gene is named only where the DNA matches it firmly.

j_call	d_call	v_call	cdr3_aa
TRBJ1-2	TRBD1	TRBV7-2	ASSQQGASDYGYT
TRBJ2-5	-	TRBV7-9	ASSAPSETQY
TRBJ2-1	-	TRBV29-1	SAFMTDKNYNEQF
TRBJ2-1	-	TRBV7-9	ASSLFAENEQF
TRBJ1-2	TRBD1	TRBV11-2	ASRSIRDRVRSGYT
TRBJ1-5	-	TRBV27	ASSSDLYSSVNQPQH
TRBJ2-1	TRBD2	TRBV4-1	ASSQPTSAYNEQF
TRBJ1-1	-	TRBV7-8	ASSFPPAF
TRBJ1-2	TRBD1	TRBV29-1	SVEGQGEMGYT
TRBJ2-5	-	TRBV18	ASSPGSGDLQETQY
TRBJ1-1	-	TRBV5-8	ASSLAKVLNTEAF
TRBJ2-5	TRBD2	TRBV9	ASAPGEGTQY
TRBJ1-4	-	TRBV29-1	SVAQVGIGKLF
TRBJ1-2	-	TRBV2	ASKTELNYGYT
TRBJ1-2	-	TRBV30	AWSLFNYGYT
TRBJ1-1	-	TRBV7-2	ASSPRQGGGTEAF
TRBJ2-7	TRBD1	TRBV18	ASSPLGQGYPYEQY
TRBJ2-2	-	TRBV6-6	ASSSRDTGELF
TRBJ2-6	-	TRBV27	ASAVRGVMGANVLT
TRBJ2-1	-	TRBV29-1	SVGTRNEQF
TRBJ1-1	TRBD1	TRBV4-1	ASSLGTGNTEAF
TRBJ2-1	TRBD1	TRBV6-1	ASRPGQGYNEQF
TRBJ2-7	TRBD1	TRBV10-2	ASGDRGREQY
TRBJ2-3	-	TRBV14	ASSPARASTDTQY
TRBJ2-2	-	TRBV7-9	ATGSGNTGELF
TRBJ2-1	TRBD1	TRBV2	ASSFPQGACEQF
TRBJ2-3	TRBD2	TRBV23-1	ASSRPISASGNDTQY
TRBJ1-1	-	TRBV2	ASPRGFEAF
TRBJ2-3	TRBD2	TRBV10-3	AISDQGGGYTDTQY
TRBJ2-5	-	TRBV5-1	ASSLDPTGETQY
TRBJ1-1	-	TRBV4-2	ASSQDSRRETEAF
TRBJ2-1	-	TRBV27	ASSSLPNPGHTHNEQF
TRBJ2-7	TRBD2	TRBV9	ASSEFSGGAYEQY
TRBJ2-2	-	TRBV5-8	ASSLVVWSNTGELF
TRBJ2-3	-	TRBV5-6	ASSLAGAGTDTQY
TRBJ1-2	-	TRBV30	AWSVGLNYGYT
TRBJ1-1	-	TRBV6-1	ASILAPNTEAF
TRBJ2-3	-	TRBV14	ASSQAEPPDTQY
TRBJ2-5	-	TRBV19	ASSDWTGETQY
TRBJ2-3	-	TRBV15	ATQVGTTDTQY
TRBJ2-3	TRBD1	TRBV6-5	ASSTGADTQY
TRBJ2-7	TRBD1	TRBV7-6	ASSLAPGGDEQY
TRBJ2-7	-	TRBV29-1	SVGAAGQEQY
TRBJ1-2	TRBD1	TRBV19	ASSTTGFGIGYT
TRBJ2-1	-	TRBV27	ASRTSFLDEQF
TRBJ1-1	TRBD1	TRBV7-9	ASSFGQGRTEAF
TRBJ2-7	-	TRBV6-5	ASSYSMRGEQY
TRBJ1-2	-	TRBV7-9	ASSLPRHEGGYT
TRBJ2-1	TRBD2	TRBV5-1	ASSTGGWKESEQF
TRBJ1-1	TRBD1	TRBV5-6	ASSLGGTGVPEAF
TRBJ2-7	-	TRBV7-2	ASSSLGAIYEQY